Listed below are T cell receptor beta chains from one sample, sequenced in a study of blood T cell repertoires in COVID-19. TCRdb's copy holds only in-frame clones and misses some; the assay was immunoSEQ multiplex PCR. The sample records a few hundred thousand clones, 88% being singletons. The sequenced sample was peripheral blood. These receptors were obtained from a woman younger than 45 who had recovered from COVID-19. Each CDR3 is given with its conserved first and last residue. Fields, in order: D gene, clone size, J gene, V gene, CDR3 DNA, CDR3 protein. D genes are given only for firm matches. Not every row has a clone size; where given, it reads once, few, many or a size class.

d_gene: -; abundance: -; j_gene: TRBJ2-7; v_gene: TRBV2; CDR3nt: TGTGCCAGCAGTACGCAGGGTACATCTTCCTACGAGCAGTACTTC; CDR3aa: CASSTQGTSSYEQYF
d_gene: TRBD2; abundance: -; j_gene: TRBJ2-7; v_gene: TRBV29-1; CDR3nt: TGCAGCGTTGTTCAGCTAGCGGGGGGGCCGCGGGAGCAGTACTTC; CDR3aa: CSVVQLAGGPREQYF
d_gene: TRBD1; abundance: few; j_gene: TRBJ1-2; v_gene: TRBV19; CDR3nt: TGTGCCAGTATCCCAACAGGGGGCTTCTATGGCTACACCTTC; CDR3aa: CASIPTGGFYGYTF
d_gene: -; abundance: -; j_gene: TRBJ1-1; v_gene: TRBV7-6; CDR3nt: TGTGCCAGCAGCTTAACTCAGGGGATGAACACTGAAGCTTTCTTT; CDR3aa: CASSLTQGMNTEAFF
d_gene: -; abundance: -; j_gene: TRBJ2-7; v_gene: TRBV2; CDR3nt: TGTGCCAGCACCGAGCGAGTGAGCTCCTACGAGCAGTACTTC; CDR3aa: CASTERVSSYEQYF
d_gene: TRBD2; abundance: -; j_gene: TRBJ2-1; v_gene: TRBV19; CDR3nt: TGTGCCAGTAGTATAGATCGACTAGCGGGGGTCAATGAGCAGTTCTTC; CDR3aa: CASSIDRLAGVNEQFF
d_gene: -; abundance: once; j_gene: TRBJ1-1; v_gene: TRBV28; CDR3nt: TGTGCCAGCAGTTTATTGACACCTACTCAGAACACTGAAGCTTTCTTT; CDR3aa: CASSLLTPTQNTEAFF
d_gene: -; abundance: -; j_gene: TRBJ1-6; v_gene: TRBV20-1; CDR3nt: TGCAGTGCTAGTTTTGAGGGTAACTATAATTCACCCCTCCACTTT; CDR3aa: CSASFEGNYNSPLHF
d_gene: TRBD1; abundance: -; j_gene: TRBJ2-7; v_gene: TRBV9; CDR3nt: TGTGCCAGCAGCGTAGGGGACAGCGTTGCCTACGAGCAGTACTTC; CDR3aa: CASSVGDSVAYEQYF
d_gene: -; abundance: -; j_gene: TRBJ1-2; v_gene: TRBV28; CDR3nt: TGTGCCAGCAGTTTCGGGGGGAGCTATGGCTACACCTTC; CDR3aa: CASSFGGSYGYTF
d_gene: TRBD2; abundance: -; j_gene: TRBJ2-3; v_gene: TRBV7-6; CDR3nt: TGTGCCAGCAGCTTAGAAGCGGGGGGCTTATCGGATACGCAGTATTTT; CDR3aa: CASSLEAGGLSDTQYF
d_gene: TRBD1; abundance: -; j_gene: TRBJ1-5; v_gene: TRBV5-6; CDR3nt: TGTGCCAGCAGCGGAGGGACAGTAAGCAATCAGCCCCAGCATTTT; CDR3aa: CASSGGTVSNQPQHF